This T cell receptor beta chain originates from a study of blood T cell repertoires in COVID-19. This CDR3 is 13 amino acids long. CDR1 and CDR2 (germline): SNHLY, FYNNEI. Trimming at V came to 6 bases and at J to 2 bases, leaving 0 bases not matched to a gene. The repertoire was sequenced with immunoSEQ multiplex PCR; TCRdb's copy has only in-frame clones and lacks some. The sample has approximately 200,000 clones; 75% to 90% are singletons. Of note for this clone: Other nucleotide sequences in the sample specify the same CDR3.

Sequenced sample: PBMCs or T cells enriched from blood (not recorded which). The V gene is TRBV2, the J gene TRBJ1-5; 8 bases map to TRBD1. This TCR derives from a woman younger than 45 who had been exposed to COVID-19. The CDR3 sequence is CASRGQGNQPQHF. As DNA, the CDR3 is TGTGCCAGCAGGGGACAGGGCAATCAGCCCCAGCATTTT.